This TCR beta chain was identified during a study of T cell changes during pregnancy in multiple sclerosis. This clone was found a few times. CDR1 SGHVS and CDR2 FNYEAQ come from the germline V gene. The junction had 1 base not matched to a gene; V was cut back by 1 base and J by 7 bases. CDR3 size: 14 residues. The protocol was immunoSEQ multiplex PCR, while the TCRdb copy is restricted to in-frame clones and leaves out a portion. The sample holds some 79,000 clones; around nine tenths are singletons and the top ten take 0.4% to 0.6%. This specimen consisted of CD4+ T cells from peripheral blood mononuclear cells, obtained in the second trimester of pregnancy. This sequence was found in a female donor with multiple sclerosis, enrolled in a pregnancy study. V and J are TRBV7-6 and TRBJ1-6; TRBD1 matches at 7 bases. CDR3 DNA sequence: TGTGCCAGCAGCTTAGGGACAGGAAATTCACCCCTCCACTTT. Translated: CASSLGTGNSPLHF. Based on the CDR3 plus reference TRBV7-6 and TRBJ1-6, the full variable domain is GAGVSQSPRYKVTKRGQDVALRCDPISGHVSLYWYRQALGQGPEFLTYFNYEAQQDKSGLPNDRFSAERPEGSISTLTIQRTEQRDSAMYRCASSLGTGNSPLHFGNGTRLTVT.